The T cell receptor beta chain under discussion was sequenced for a study of blood T cells in healthy people across ages. On the study more broadly: The capture of about one barcoded beta molecule per two T cells was achieved by template switching.

The junction had 10 bases not matched to a gene; V was cut back by 6 bases and J by 8 bases. The CDR3 extends over 14 amino acids. The authors ran a second PCR of about 6 to 11 cycles using a sample-barcoded 5' primer and a J-beta primer mix. Each CDR3 protein gets one entry after TCRdb re-called the 5' RACE reads with MiXCR. Of around 1,500,000 distinct CDR3 sequences in the sample, 28% were seen once. Whole-study results and caveats: The long-lived group displayed more naive CD4+ cells, plus higher diversity, than the aged donors did.

This clonotype was counted ten times or more. The antigen is undetermined. Donors each provided roughly 11 milliliters of peripheral blood. The J gene is TRBJ2-1, the V gene TRBV12-3 or TRBV12-4; 7 nucleotides line up with TRBD1. The receptor's source is a woman aged 25 to 45 in good health. Sequenced input: blood. DNA of the CDR3: TGTGCCAGCAGCCGGTCGGACAGGAGCGATGAGCAGTTCTTC. Encoded protein: CASSRSDRSDEQFF.